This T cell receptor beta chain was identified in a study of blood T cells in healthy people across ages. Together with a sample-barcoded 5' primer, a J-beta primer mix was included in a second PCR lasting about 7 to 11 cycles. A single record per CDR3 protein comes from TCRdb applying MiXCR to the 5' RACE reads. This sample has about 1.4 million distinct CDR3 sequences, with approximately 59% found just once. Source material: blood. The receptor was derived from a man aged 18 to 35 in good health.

CDR3 DNA: TGTGCCAGCAGTTTAATTTTCGGGACTATCTACAATGAGCAGTTCTTC. Its translation: CASSLIFGTIYNEQFF. The chain links TRBV27 to TRBJ2-1; 7 bases are shared with TRBD2. V lost 2 bases, J lost 3 bases, and 7 bases stayed unmatched. The germline gives CDR1 MNHEY, CDR2 SMNVEV (reference sequence). CDR3 length: 16 amino acids.